What follows are 27 T cell receptor beta chains derived from one specimen sequenced in a study of blood T cell repertoires in COVID-19. The method was immunoSEQ multiplex PCR; TCRdb's version includes in-frame clones alone and lacks a portion of them. The sample has some 330,000 clones, 92% seen once; the top ten hold less than 20%. Sequencing used PBMCs or T cells enriched from blood (not recorded which). These receptors all stem from a woman aged 25 to 39 who had recovered from COVID-19.

The J gene is TRBJ1-6, the V gene TRBV12-2. TRBV12-2 corresponds to a pseudogene. The CDR3 consists of 17 residues. DNA for the CDR3: TGTGCAAGTCGCACTAGTGGTCGGGGCTGGAGGGATTCACCCCTCCACTTT. Translation gives CASRTSGRGWRDSPLHF.

V gene TRBV7-9 combines with J gene TRBJ2-1, with 8 bases identical to TRBD2. V was pared by 5 bases and J by 5 bases, with 11 bases of the junction left unmatched. This CDR3 comprises 16 residues. Germline V lookup: CDR1 SEHNR, CDR2 FQNEAQ (reference sequence). This CDR3 is CASSPSGAGGNNEQFF. The CDR3 nucleotides are TGTGCCAGCAGCCCCTCCGGGGCGGGGGGTAACAATGAGCAGTTCTTC.

In the case of this clone: Other DNA sequences from this sample encode an identical CDR3 as well. The chain recombines TRBV18 with TRBJ1-5; 7 bases match TRBD1. CDR1 is KGHSH and CDR2 is LQKENI in the germline V gene. The CDR3 is 14 amino acids. Trimming removed 3 bases from V and 2 bases from J; junction bases left unmatched: 1. The CDR3 DNA follows: TGTGCCAGCTCACCCACAGGGGGCAATCAGCCCCAGCATTTT. As protein: CASSPTGGNQPQHF.

The chain recombines TRBV19 with TRBJ1-2; no firm D call. The CDR3 has 11 residues. V was clipped by 10 bases and J by 8 bases, with 14 bases between them. Germline assignment: CDR1 LNHDA and CDR2 SQIVND (reference sequence). In nucleotides, the CDR3 is TGTGCCACAACTACCGGGTCGGGCTACACCTTC. Amino acids: CATTTGSGYTF. The whole variable domain, remainder taken from reference TRBV19 and TRBJ1-2, is DGGITQSPKYLFRKEGQNVTLSCEQNLNHDAMYWYRQDPGQGLRLIYYSQIVNDFQKGDIAEGYSVSREKKESFPLTVTSAQKNPTAFYLCATTTGSGYTFGSGTRLTVV.

This chain links TRBV28 with TRBJ2-5; 7 bases map to TRBD2. The germline V gene has CDR1 MDHEN and CDR2 SYDVKM. V lost 10 bases and J lost 5; bases outside the gene matches: 16. The CDR3 totals 15 residues. Written as DNA, the CDR3 is TGTGCCAACGACCGGGCGGGAGCCATCGGGGAGACCCAGTACTTC. Translation gives CANDRAGAIGETQYF.

The chain couples TRBV10-3 to TRBJ1-1; TRBD1 is a possible D gene (6 bases). The CDR3 consists of 15 residues. Trimming removed 10 bases from V and 4 bases from J, with 22 bases in between. Germline loops: CDR1 ENHRY, CDR2 SYGVKD. CDR3 residues: CASSPPGGAVTEAFF. The DNA of the CDR3 is TGTGCCAGTTCTCCCCCCGGGGGGGCAGTCACTGAAGCTTTCTTT.

This sequence joins TRBV11-3 and TRBJ2-1; possibly TRBD2 for D (6 bases). This CDR3 region has 15 residues. The V end lost 5 bases, the J end lost 4 bases, and 15 bases lay between the germline ends. Germline V lookup: CDR1 SGHNT, CDR2 YENEEA. The CDR3 spells CASSRTGTRYNEQFF. CDR3 in DNA: TGTGCCAGCAGCCGAACCGGGACTCGGTACAATGAGCAGTTCTTC.

This clone has a single count. The genes are TRBV4-2 and TRBJ2-1, with 9 bases fitting TRBD2. The CDR3 runs to 16 residues. Germline V CDR1 and CDR2: LGHNA, YNFKEQ. J gave up 5 bases and V 0 bases, and 5 bases lay outside the gene matches. CDR3 nucleotide sequence: TGTGCCAGCAGCCAAGATTATAGCGGGGGCCACAATGAGCAGTTCTTC. Amino acid sequence: CASSQDYSGGHNEQFF.

This clone was observed a single time. The V and J genes are TRBV24-1 and TRBJ2-5, with 8 bases matching TRBD1. The CDR3 consists of 14 residues. Germline assignment: CDR1 KGHDR and CDR2 SFDVKD. V lost 2 bases to trimming and J lost 4 bases; unmatched junction nucleotides: 2. The CDR3, as DNA: TGTGCCACCAGTGATTCCGACAGGGGAGAGACCCAGTACTTC. Amino acids: CATSDSDRGETQYF.

The gene calls are TRBV3-1 (or the pseudogene TRBV3-2) and TRBJ2-7; 9 bases align to TRBD1. Germline V lookup: CDR1 LGHDT, CDR2 YNNKEL (reference sequence). This CDR3 has 15 amino acids. The V gene end was trimmed by 0 bases and the J gene end by 4 bases; junction bases not matched to a gene: 4. The CDR3 DNA is TGTGCCAGCAGCCAAGATCGACAGGGGGATTACGAGCAGTACTTC. Amino acid sequence: CASSQDRQGDYEQYF.

This clone has ten or more counts. The genes are TRBV14 and TRBJ1-6; D is possibly TRBD1 (5 bases). Germline CDR1 and CDR2: SGHDN and FVKESK. This CDR3 is 13 amino acids long. The ends were cut back, 2 bases at V and 10 bases at J, with 9 bases in the middle. CDR3 protein: CASSQQGSSPLHF. CDR3 bases: TGTGCCAGCAGCCAACAGGGAAGCTCACCCCTCCACTTT.

V usage is TRBV27 and J usage is TRBJ2-7, with 8 bases fitting TRBD2. V was clipped by 6 bases and J by 7 bases; unmatched bases: 14. Germline-derived CDR1 and CDR2 are MNHEY and SMNVEV (reference sequence). The CDR3 totals 15 residues. The DNA for the CDR3 is TGTGCCAGCAGGTTGACTACCGGGAGGGTGAGGGAGCAGTACTTC. This codes for CASRLTTGRVREQYF.

This rearrangement joins TRBV9 to TRBJ1-6; no clear D. CDR1 and CDR2 from the germline V gene are SGDLS and YYNGEE. V lost 7 bases and J 0 bases, leaving 5 bases between the germline ends. This CDR3 is 13 amino acids long. CDR3: CASAISYNSPLHF. CDR3 sequence (DNA): TGTGCCAGCGCTATCTCCTATAATTCACCCCTCCACTTT.

The chain has TRBV19 and TRBJ2-5, with TRBD2 as a possible D gene (6 bases). V was cut by 3 bases and J by 10 bases, with 15 bases left in between. Germline lookup yields CDR1 LNHDA and CDR2 SQIVND (reference sequence). This CDR3 region has 13 residues. In nucleotides, the CDR3 is TGTGCCAGTAGTATGACTAGTTCCCAGATCCAGTACTTC. Protein: CASSMTSSQIQYF.

This rearrangement joins TRBV4-1 to TRBJ1-1, with D possibly being TRBD1 (6 bases). The CDR3 covers 14 residues. V was cut by 4 bases and J by 3 bases, with 12 bases left in between. Per germline, CDR1 MGHRA and CDR2 YSYEKL. The CDR3 region is CASSPSDRYTEAFF. CDR3 in DNA: TGCGCCAGCAGCCCCTCTGACAGGTACACTGAAGCTTTCTTT.

The CDR3 reads CASSRDSNQETQYF. CDR3 coding DNA: TGCGCCAGCAGCCGGGACAGTAACCAAGAGACCCAGTACTTC. The chain is built from TRBV5-1 and TRBJ2-5; 7 nucleotides match TRBD1. The V and J ends lost 4 bases and 0 bases, in that order; junction bases with no gene match: 3. Germline V gives CDR1 SGHRS, CDR2 YFSETQ. This CDR3 spans 14 amino acids.

The rearrangement uses TRBV3-1 (or the pseudogene TRBV3-2) and TRBJ1-5; unclear D gene. V lost 4 bases to trimming and J lost 0 bases, with 13 bases between them. Germline CDR1 reads LGHDT; CDR2 reads YNNKEL (reference sequence). This CDR3 spans 16 amino acids. CDR3 DNA sequence: TGTGCCAGCAGCCCCGGCGGGAGCTATAGCAATCAGCCCCAGCATTTT. This translates into CASSPGGSYSNQPQHF.

The chain has TRBV5-1 and TRBJ2-3, with D possibly TRBD2 on 6 matching bases. Germline V gene lookup returns CDR1 SGHRS and CDR2 YFSETQ. Trimming took off 4 bases at V and 1 base at J, with 10 bases between the two ends. The CDR3 extends over 14 amino acids. This chain's CDR3 is CASSRGTRTDTQYF. In DNA form, the CDR3 reads TGCGCCAGCAGCCGGGGGACTCGCACAGATACGCAGTATTTT.

This rearrangement joins TRBV18 to TRBJ1-1; a weak D match, TRBD1 (6 bases). Trimming took 3 bases from V and 4 from J, leaving 12 bases between them. The CDR3 length is 14 residues. From germline, CDR1 is KGHSH and CDR2 LQKENI. The CDR3 nucleotides read TGTGCCAGCTCACCGGGGGGGCGAGGCACTGAAGCTTTCTTT. Amino acids: CASSPGGRGTEAFF.

This chain links TRBV4-2 with TRBJ1-3, with TRBD1 identical over 7 bases. The CDR3 loop spans 15 amino acids. V dropped 4 bases and J dropped 0; count of bases not matched to a gene: 3. CDR1 is LGHNA, CDR2 YNFKEQ, per germline. CDR3 loop: CASSPRDSSGNTIYF. The CDR3 DNA follows: TGTGCCAGCAGCCCCCGGGACAGCTCTGGAAACACCATATATTTT.

This chain links TRBV29-1 with TRBJ1-1; D may be TRBD1 (6 bases). CDR1 is SQVTM, CDR2 ANQGSEA, per germline. The CDR3 runs 14 residues. V gave up 2 bases and J gave up 3 bases, with 13 bases separating them. The CDR3 protein is CSVELPGAYTEAFF. The CDR3 nucleotides are TGCAGCGTTGAACTACCAGGGGCTTACACTGAAGCTTTCTTT.

The chain employs TRBV7-9 and TRBJ2-1; no clear D gene. This CDR3 comprises 11 residues. Trimming removed 7 bases at V and 11 bases at J, with 12 bases between. Germline lookup yields CDR1 SEHNR and CDR2 FQNEAQ (reference sequence). CDR3 nucleotides: TGTGCCAGCATGAACTCCGGTAAGCAGTTCTTC. It codes for CASMNSGKQFF.

J is TRBJ2-7 and V is TRBV24-1; 7 nucleotides align to TRBD2. Losses at the gene ends were 6 bases for V and 3 bases for J; bases not matched to a gene: 7. Germline V gene sequence: CDR1 KGHDR, CDR2 SFDVKD. The CDR3 runs to 14 residues. Here the CDR3 reads CATSKRGRDYEQYF. CDR3 DNA sequence: TGTGCCACCAGTAAGCGGGGCCGGGACTACGAGCAGTACTTC.

Written as DNA, the CDR3 is TGTGCCAGCAGCTTAACAGTAGGTGGAACTAGCGGGGACAATGAGCAGTTCTTC. It is translated as CASSLTVGGTSGDNEQFF. The V call is TRBV7-3, the J call TRBJ2-1; 10 bases match TRBD2. Germline V lookup: CDR1 SGHTA, CDR2 FQGTGA. With 0 bases clipped from V and 5 bases from J, the junction kept 10 bases outside the gene matches. The CDR3 covers 18 residues. Drawing the rest from reference TRBV7-3 and TRBJ2-1, the complete variable domain is GAGVSQTPSNKVTEKGKYVELRCDPISGHTALYWYRQSLGQGPEFLIYFQGTGAADDSGLPNDRFFAVRPEGSVSTLKIQRTERGDSAVYLCASSLTVGGTSGDNEQFFGPGTRLTVL.

Many counts were recorded for this clone. The chain couples TRBV6-4 to TRBJ2-1; 11 bases line up with TRBD2. The CDR3 is 13 residues long. J gave up 9 bases and V 5 bases, and 3 bases lay outside the gene matches. Looked up from germline, CDR1 is MRHNA and CDR2 is SNTAGT. CDR3 region: CASSSTSGTEQFF. The CDR3 DNA follows: TGTGCCAGCAGTTCGACTAGCGGGACTGAGCAGTTCTTC.

The chain recombines TRBV5-1 with TRBJ2-5; TRBD2 matches at 7 bases. V was pared by 3 bases and J by 0 bases, with 2 bases of the junction left unmatched. The CDR3 is 14 amino acids. Germline V CDR1 and CDR2: SGHRS, YFSETQ. Written as DNA, the CDR3 is TGCGCCAGCAGCTCCGGGGGGTACCAAGAGACCCAGTACTTC. Residues: CASSSGGYQETQYF.

This chain uses TRBV6-5 with TRBJ2-7; D possibly corresponds to TRBD2 (5 bases). CDR1 and CDR2 from the germline V gene are MNHEY and SVGAGI. V gave up 7 bases and J gave up 0 bases, with 16 bases separating them. The CDR3 runs 15 residues. The CDR3 loop is CASTSSAGASYEQYF. The CDR3 nucleotides read TGTGCCAGCACCAGCTCGGCGGGTGCCTCCTACGAGCAGTACTTC.